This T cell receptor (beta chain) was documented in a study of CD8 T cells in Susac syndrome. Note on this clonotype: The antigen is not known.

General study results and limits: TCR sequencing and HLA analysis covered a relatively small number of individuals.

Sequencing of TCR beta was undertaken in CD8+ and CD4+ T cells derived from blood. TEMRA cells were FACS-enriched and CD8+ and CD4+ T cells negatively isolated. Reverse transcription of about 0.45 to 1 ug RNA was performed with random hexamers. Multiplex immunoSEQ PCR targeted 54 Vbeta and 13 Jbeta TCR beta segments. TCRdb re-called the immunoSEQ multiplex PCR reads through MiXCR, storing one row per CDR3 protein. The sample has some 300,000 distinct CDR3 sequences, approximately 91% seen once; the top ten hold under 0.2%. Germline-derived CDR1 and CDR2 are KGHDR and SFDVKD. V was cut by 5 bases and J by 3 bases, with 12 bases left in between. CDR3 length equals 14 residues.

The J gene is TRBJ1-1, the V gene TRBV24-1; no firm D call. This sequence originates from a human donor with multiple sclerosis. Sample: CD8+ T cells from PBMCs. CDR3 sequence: CATSASGGDTEAFF. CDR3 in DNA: TGTGCCACCAGTGCCAGCGGAGGAGACACTGAAGCTTTCTTT.